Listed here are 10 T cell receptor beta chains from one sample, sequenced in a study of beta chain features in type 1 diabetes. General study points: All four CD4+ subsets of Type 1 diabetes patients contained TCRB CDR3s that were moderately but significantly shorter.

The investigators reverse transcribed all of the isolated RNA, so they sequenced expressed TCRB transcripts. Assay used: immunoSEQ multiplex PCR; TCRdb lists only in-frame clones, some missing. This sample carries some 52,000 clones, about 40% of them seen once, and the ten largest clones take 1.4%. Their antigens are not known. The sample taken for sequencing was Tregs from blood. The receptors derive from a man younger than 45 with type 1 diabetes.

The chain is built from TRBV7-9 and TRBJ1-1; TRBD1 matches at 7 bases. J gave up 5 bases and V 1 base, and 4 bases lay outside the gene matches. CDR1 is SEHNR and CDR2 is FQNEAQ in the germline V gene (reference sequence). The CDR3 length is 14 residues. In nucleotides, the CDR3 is TGTGCCAGCAGCTTAGAGGGGGCAAGAACTGAAGCTTTCTTT. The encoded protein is CASSLEGARTEAFF.

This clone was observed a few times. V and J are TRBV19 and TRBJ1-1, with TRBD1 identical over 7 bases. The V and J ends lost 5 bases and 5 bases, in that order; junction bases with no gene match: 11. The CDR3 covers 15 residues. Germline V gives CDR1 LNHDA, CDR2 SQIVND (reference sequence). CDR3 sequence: CASSPLRQGRTEAFF. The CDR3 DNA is TGTGCCAGTAGTCCCTTAAGACAGGGTCGAACTGAAGCTTTCTTT.

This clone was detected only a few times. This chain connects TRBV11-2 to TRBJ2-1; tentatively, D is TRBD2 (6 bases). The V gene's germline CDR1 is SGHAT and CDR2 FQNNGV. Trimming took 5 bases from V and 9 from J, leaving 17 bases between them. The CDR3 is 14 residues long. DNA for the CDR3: TGTGCCAGCAGCCCCAACGAGAGGGAGGCTGAGCAGTTCTTC. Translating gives CASSPNEREAEQFF.

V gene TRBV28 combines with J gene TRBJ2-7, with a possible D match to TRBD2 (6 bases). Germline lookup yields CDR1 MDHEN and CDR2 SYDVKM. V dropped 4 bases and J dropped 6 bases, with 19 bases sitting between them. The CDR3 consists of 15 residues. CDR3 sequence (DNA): TGTGCCAGCAGTTCGGGCGGGACGGACACAGGCGAGCAGTACTTC. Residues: CASSSGGTDTGEQYF.

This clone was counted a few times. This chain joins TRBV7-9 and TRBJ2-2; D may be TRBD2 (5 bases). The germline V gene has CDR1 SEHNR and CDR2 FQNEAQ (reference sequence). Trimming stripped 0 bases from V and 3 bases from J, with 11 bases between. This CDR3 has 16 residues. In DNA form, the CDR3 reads TGTGCCAGCAGCTTAGCTTCGGGATCGTACACCGGGGAGCTGTTTTTT. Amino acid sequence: CASSLASGSYTGELFF.

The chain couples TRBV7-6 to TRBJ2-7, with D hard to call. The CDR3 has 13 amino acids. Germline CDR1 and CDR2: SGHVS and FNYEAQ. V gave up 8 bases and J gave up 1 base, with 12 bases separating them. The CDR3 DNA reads TGTGCCAGCCAACCTTCCTATTCCTACGAGCAGTACTTC. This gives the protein CASQPSYSYEQYF.

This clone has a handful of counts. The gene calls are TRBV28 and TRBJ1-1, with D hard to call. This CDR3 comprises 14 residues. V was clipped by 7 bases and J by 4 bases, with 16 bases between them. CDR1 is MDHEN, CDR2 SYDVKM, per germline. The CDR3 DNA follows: TGTGCCAGCACCCAACCAACGGGAAGCACTGAAGCTTTCTTT. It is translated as CASTQPTGSTEAFF. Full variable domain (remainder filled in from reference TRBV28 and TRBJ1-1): DVKVTQSSRYLVKRTGEKVFLECVQDMDHENMFWYRQDPGLGLRLIYFSYDVKMKEKGDIPEGYSVSREKKERFSLILESASTNQTSMYLCASTQPTGSTEAFFGQGTRLTVV.

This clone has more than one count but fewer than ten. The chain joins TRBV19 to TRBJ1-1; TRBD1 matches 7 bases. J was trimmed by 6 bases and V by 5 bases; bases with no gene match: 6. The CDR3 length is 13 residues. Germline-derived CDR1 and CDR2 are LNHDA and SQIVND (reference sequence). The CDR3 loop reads CASSPGGGPEAFF. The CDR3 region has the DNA TGTGCCAGTAGTCCAGGGGGTGGTCCTGAAGCTTTCTTT.

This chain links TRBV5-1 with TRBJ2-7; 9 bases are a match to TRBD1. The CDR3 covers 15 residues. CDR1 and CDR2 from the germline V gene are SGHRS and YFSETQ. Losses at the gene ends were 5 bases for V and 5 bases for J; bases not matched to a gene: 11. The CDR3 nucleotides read TGCGCCAGCAGTCCTACCGGGACAGGGTATAACGAGCAGTACTTC. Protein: CASSPTGTGYNEQYF.

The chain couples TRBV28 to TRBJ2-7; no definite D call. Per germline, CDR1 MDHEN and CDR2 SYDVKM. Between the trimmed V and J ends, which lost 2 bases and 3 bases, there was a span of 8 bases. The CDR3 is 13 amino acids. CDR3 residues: CASSLPQIYEQYF. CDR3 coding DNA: TGTGCCAGCAGTTTACCTCAGATCTACGAGCAGTACTTC.